The following is a T cell receptor (beta chain) sequence with its context. Its cognate antigen is unknown. Random hexamers served to reverse transcribe about 0.5 to 1 ug RNA. Each CDR3 protein is one row after TCRdb ran MiXCR on the immunoSEQ multiplex PCR reads. Of about 83,000 distinct CDR3 sequences listed, 96% are singletons. This record comes from a study of CD8 T cells in Susac syndrome. Overall study: Clinical remission applied to under ten sequenced Susac syndrome patients, and roughly 6 had active disease. The study's findings and limits: Susac syndrome CD8+ repertoires were clonally expanded, most strongly in CD8+ TEMRA cells.

The CDR3 totals 8 residues. The ends were cut back, 10 bases at V and 2 bases at J, with 0 bases in the middle. Germline V gene lookup returns CDR1 MDHEN and CDR2 SYDVKM. The TCR originated in a human donor with Susac syndrome. V usage is TRBV28 and J usage is TRBJ2-7; D gene unclear. The sample taken for sequencing was CD8+ T cells from PBMCs. CDR3: CATYEQYF. The DNA of the CDR3 is TGTGCCACCTACGAGCAGTACTTC.